This T cell receptor beta chain was retrieved from a study of regulatory T cells in long-lasting Graves disease. About the research overall: Newly diagnosed Graves' patients took antithyroid drugs under 3 months.

Germline V gene data show CDR1 as LNHNV and CDR2 as YYDKDF (reference sequence). V was shortened by 7 bases and J by 1 base, with 11 bases between the two germline ends. The CDR3 length is 13 residues. A single count supports this clonotype. The antigen remains undetermined. Overall study results and limits: Accuracy might have suffered from few samples.

The TCR beta library used iRepertoire HTBI primers with Arm-PCR amplification of CDR3. A single record per CDR3 protein comes from TCRdb applying MiXCR to the multiplex PCR reads. There are hundreds of thousands of distinct CDR3 sequences in the sample; roughly 15% occur only once, and about 18% lies in the top ten. The time point was: newly diagnosed GD, antithyroid drugs for less than 3 months. Isolated PBMC RNA provided the starting material for the TCR library. This sample also belongs to another study, concerning T cells in Graves' hyperthyroidism and ophthalmopathy. This second study says: Each diagnosis drew on symptoms, thyroxine, TRAb, thyroid ultrasound and orbital computed tomography findings.

This sample comprised peripheral blood mononuclear cells (PBMCs), obtained at new diagnosis, from a patient treated with antithyroid drugs. This TCR derives from a woman under 40 with Graves disease. The chain is built from TRBV15 and TRBJ2-7; weak D call: TRBD2 (5 bases). The CDR3 spells CATTQGGSYEQYF. Written as DNA, the CDR3 is TGTGCCACCACACAAGGCGGGTCCTACGAGCAGTACTTC.